The 4 T cell receptor beta chains listed next were all sequenced from one sample in a study of shared clonotypes between healthy human individuals. Produced via immunoSEQ multiplex PCR; TCRdb's table is partial and in-frame only. The sample shows about 490,000 clones, 70% to 80% of them seen only once. Source material: PBMCs. Receptors originate from a woman aged 40 to 50 in good health. Some clones in this sample may be carry-over from other donors' samples.

The rearrangement uses TRBV18 and TRBJ1-3; 7 positions agree with TRBD1. The germline V gene has CDR1 KGHSH and CDR2 LQKENI. The CDR3 has 17 amino acids. The J segment lost 0 bases and the V segment lost 3 bases, leaving 8 bases of the junction unmatched. The CDR3 DNA reads TGTGCCAGCTCACCCCGGACAGGACCACTCTCTGGAAACACCATATATTTT. Amino acid sequence: CASSPRTGPLSGNTIYF.

The chain has TRBV20-1 and TRBJ2-7; D unclear. Germline V gene data show CDR1 as DFQATT and CDR2 as SNEGSKA (reference sequence). Trimming took off 5 bases at V and 2 bases at J, with 7 bases between the two ends. The CDR3 is made up of 11 amino acids. This chain's CDR3 is CSALDAYEQYF. In DNA, the CDR3 is TGCAGTGCTCTAGACGCCTACGAGCAGTACTTC.

This clone was seen a handful of times. The V and J genes are TRBV2 and TRBJ2-7; the D gene is possibly TRBD1 (5 bases). Trimming cost V 2 bases and J 3 bases, with 17 bases left between them. CDR3 size: 16 residues. CDR1 and CDR2 from the germline V gene are SNHLY and FYNNEI. CDR3 amino acids: CASSEYRFLRNYEQYF. In DNA form, the CDR3 reads TGTGCCAGCAGTGAATACAGGTTCCTCAGAAACTACGAGCAGTACTTC.

V is TRBV29-1 and J is TRBJ1-1; D uncertain. The CDR3 consists of 12 residues. V shed 7 bases and J shed 1 base, with 10 bases lying between them. Germline CDR1 SQVTM, CDR2 ANQGSEA. The CDR3: CSAFEENTEAFF. CDR3 DNA sequence: TGCAGCGCCTTCGAAGAGAACACTGAAGCTTTCTTT.